This T cell receptor beta chain is drawn from a study of tumor-infiltrating lymphocytes in localized non-small cell lung cancer. Regarding the study as a whole: TCR sequencing covered a subset of patients with enough tissue.

This clone was picked up a small number of times. The antigen is unknown. CDR1 is SGHVS, CDR2 FQNEAQ, per germline. The CDR3 extends over 16 amino acids. Trimming cost V 3 bases and J 3 bases; bases outside gene matches: 6. Some clones are missing from TCRdb's copy, which holds only in-frame ones; the method was immunoSEQ multiplex PCR. The sample lists about 9,800 clones, roughly three quarters occurring once. V usage is TRBV7-8 and J usage is TRBJ1-5; 9 bases map to TRBD1. The sample consisted of lung tumor tissue. The sequence derives from a human donor with non-small cell lung cancer. CDR3 DNA sequence: TGTGCCAGCAGCTTGACTCGGACAGGGGACAATCAGCCCCAGCATTTT. Protein sequence: CASSLTRTGDNQPQHF. The variable domain in full, with the rest retrieved from reference TRBV7-8 and TRBJ1-5, is GAGVSQSPRYKVAKRGQDVALRCDPISGHVSLFWYQQALGQGPEFLTYFQNEAQLDKSGLPSDRFFAERPEGSVSTLKIQRTQQEDSAVYLCASSLTRTGDNQPQHFGDGTRLSIL.